The 23 T cell receptor beta chains given below trace back to one sample, sequenced in a study of blood T cell repertoires in COVID-19. Only in-frame clones appear in the TCRdb table, and some are missing; sequencing was by immunoSEQ multiplex PCR. The sample contains approximately 73,000 clones, roughly nine tenths of which appear only once. The sample consisted of peripheral blood. These receptors came from a woman aged 55-70 years with acute or convalescent COVID-19.

Only a few counts were recorded for this clone. This sequence joins TRBV4-3 and TRBJ2-1; D is uncertain. The CDR3 covers 15 residues. V lost 0 bases and J 0 bases, leaving 6 bases between the germline ends. The germline V gene encodes CDR1 LGHNA and CDR2 YSLEER. CDR3 region: CASSQEVSSYNEQFF. Here the CDR3 DNA reads TGCGCCAGCAGCCAAGAGGTCAGCTCCTACAATGAGCAGTTCTTC.

The rearrangement joins TRBV4-1 to TRBJ2-1, with D possibly TRBD2 on 5 matching bases. V dropped 2 bases and J dropped 5 bases, with 16 bases sitting between them. CDR1 and CDR2 from the germline V gene are MGHRA and YSYEKL. This CDR3 spans 16 amino acids. The CDR3 loop is CASSQRMERPNNEQFF. As DNA, the CDR3 is TGCGCCAGCAGCCAACGGATGGAGCGGCCTAACAATGAGCAGTTCTTC.

The gene calls are TRBV5-6 and TRBJ2-3; D not resolved. This CDR3 is 16 amino acids long. The germline V gene encodes CDR1 SGHDT and CDR2 YYEEEE. V lost 0 bases, J lost 2 bases, and 13 bases lay in between. The CDR3 region has the DNA TGTGCCAGCAGCTTGGTGGGTTCGGAGATCACAGATACGCAGTATTTT. Translated, it gives CASSLVGSEITDTQYF.

The chain employs TRBV5-1 and TRBJ1-6; D uncertain. CDR3 size: 15 residues. Germline V gene data show CDR1 as SGHRS and CDR2 as YFSETQ. Trimming removed 7 bases from V and 5 bases from J, with 16 bases in between. The CDR3 nucleotides are TGCGCCAGCTCTCCCCTCGAGTTGAATAATTCACCCCTCCACTTT. This translates into CASSPLELNNSPLHF.

The chain uses TRBV10-2 and TRBJ2-7; TRBD2 might be the D (5 bases). This CDR3 has 15 residues. Germline-derived CDR1 and CDR2 are WSHSY and SAAADI. V dropped 0 bases and J dropped 5 bases, with 14 bases sitting between them. The CDR3 reads CASSESAEAGDEQYF. In nucleotides, the CDR3 is TGCGCCAGCAGTGAGTCAGCGGAGGCTGGAGACGAGCAGTACTTC.

A few counts support this clone. V and J are TRBV28 and TRBJ2-7; perhaps TRBD2 as D (6 bases). Germline lookup yields CDR1 MDHEN and CDR2 SYDVKM. The CDR3 has 12 amino acids. V was cut by 8 bases and J by 2 bases, with 10 bases left in between. The CDR3 loop is CASGGLAYEQYF. The CDR3 DNA is TGTGCCAGCGGGGGACTTGCCTACGAGCAGTACTTC.

CDR3 sequence: CASSPGPTGVNTEAFF. Here the CDR3 DNA reads TGTGCCAGCTCGCCAGGTCCGACAGGGGTAAACACTGAAGCTTTCTTT. J is TRBJ1-1 and V is TRBV18; 8 bases map to TRBD1. This CDR3 is built from 16 residues. The V gene end was trimmed by 6 bases and the J gene end by 2 bases; junction bases not matched to a gene: 11. The germline CDR1 and CDR2 sequences are KGHSH and LQKENI.

The rearrangement joins TRBV16 to TRBJ2-7, with TRBD1 matching 12 bases. The germline gives CDR1 KGHSY, CDR2 FQNENV. CDR3 length: 14 residues. Unmatched junction bases numbered 2, after V lost 4 bases and J lost 4 bases. The CDR3 DNA reads as TGTGCCAGCAGCCCGGGACAGGGGGCATACGAGCAGTACTTC. Its protein product is CASSPGQGAYEQYF.

The V gene is TRBV29-1, the J gene TRBJ2-7, with 7 bases aligning to TRBD1. Germline lookup yields CDR1 SQVTM and CDR2 ANQGSEA. V shed 3 bases, J shed 5 bases, and the junction held 7 bases outside the gene matches. This CDR3 is built from 13 residues. The CDR3 nucleotides are TGCAGCGTTGAGGTACAGGGGTCCCACGAGCAGTACTTC. It specifies CSVEVQGSHEQYF.

The chain joins TRBV28 to TRBJ1-1, with unresolved D. The germline V gene has CDR1 MDHEN and CDR2 SYDVKM. With 2 bases removed from V and 5 bases from J, the gap between germline ends came to 9 bases. The CDR3 consists of 13 residues. This CDR3 is CASSLSSVTEAFF. The CDR3 coding sequence is TGTGCCAGCAGTTTAAGTTCAGTAACTGAAGCTTTCTTT.

The rearrangement uses TRBV9 and TRBJ1-1; D remains ambiguous. The V and J ends lost 0 bases and 1 base respectively, with 13 bases between them. The CDR3 totals 16 residues. The germline CDR1 and CDR2 sequences are SGDLS and YYNGEE. CDR3 sequence reads: CASSVGMEQTNTEAFF. In DNA form, the CDR3 reads TGTGCCAGCAGCGTAGGTATGGAGCAGACGAACACTGAAGCTTTCTTT.

The V call is TRBV5-4, the J call TRBJ2-1; perhaps TRBD2 as D (5 bases). V lost 6 bases to trimming and J lost 3 bases, with 19 bases between them. The CDR3 covers 16 residues. Germline V gene data show CDR1 as SGHNT and CDR2 as YYREEE (reference sequence). CDR3 loop: CASTPHWESGYNEQFF. DNA for the CDR3: TGTGCCAGCACCCCTCATTGGGAGAGTGGCTACAATGAGCAGTTCTTC.

The J gene is TRBJ2-3, the V gene TRBV19; the match to TRBD2 covers 9 bases. Germline V gene lookup returns CDR1 LNHDA and CDR2 SQIVND (reference sequence). Trimming at V came to 1 base and at J to 0 bases, leaving 2 bases not matched to a gene. There are 16 residues in the CDR3. CDR3 bases: TGTGCCAGTAGTATAGGTAGCGGGAGAAGCACAGATACGCAGTATTTT. It encodes CASSIGSGRSTDTQYF.

This rearrangement joins TRBV27 to TRBJ2-1, with TRBD2 matching over 11 bases. Germline CDR1 is MNHEY and CDR2 is SMNVEV (reference sequence). Trimming at V came to 2 bases and at J to 6 bases, leaving 3 bases not matched to a gene. The CDR3 is 15 residues long. The CDR3 sequence is CASSLGSGRANEQFF. CDR3 DNA: TGTGCCAGCAGTTTAGGTAGCGGGAGGGCCAATGAGCAGTTCTTC.

The J gene is TRBJ2-7, the V gene TRBV18; D is perhaps TRBD2 (6 bases). This CDR3 contains 11 residues. Germline V CDR1 and CDR2: KGHSH, LQKENI. Trimming removed 6 bases at V and 5 bases at J, with 8 bases between. CDR3 DNA sequence: TGTGCCAGCTCCCCGGGGGACGAGCAGTACTTC. This codes for CASSPGDEQYF.

DNA of the CDR3: TGTGCCAGCACTAGACTTCCCAATCAGCCCCAGCATTTT. Protein sequence: CASTRLPNQPQHF. The rearrangement links TRBV2 to TRBJ1-5, with D uncertain. The V end was cut by 7 bases, the J end by 3 bases, with 10 bases between. The germline V gene encodes CDR1 SNHLY and CDR2 FYNNEI. The length of the CDR3 is 13 residues. The full variable domain, rest sourced from reference TRBV2 and TRBJ1-5, is EPEVTQTPSHQVTQMGQEVILRCVPISNHLYFYWYRQILGQKVEFLVSFYNNEISEKSEIFDDQFSVERPDGSNFTLKIRSTKLEDSAMYFCASTRLPNQPQHFGDGTRLSIL.

This clone was counted a few times. CDR3 sequence reads: CASKGSGSFSTGELFF. Here the CDR3 DNA reads TGTGCCAGTAAAGGTAGCGGGAGTTTTAGCACCGGGGAGCTGTTTTTT. The chain is built from TRBV19 and TRBJ2-2, with 9 bases lining up with TRBD2. Trimming removed 7 bases from V and 4 bases from J; junction bases left unmatched: 10. The CDR3 covers 16 residues. Germline loops: CDR1 LNHDA, CDR2 SQIVND (reference sequence).

In its sample, this clone was seen once. The chain uses TRBV5-1 and TRBJ2-7; 9 bases match TRBD1. After removal of 2 bases from V and 5 bases from J, the junction contained 8 bases not matched to a gene. The CDR3 runs to 15 residues. In germline, CDR1 is SGHRS, CDR2 YFSETQ. This chain's CDR3 is CASSLDGTGPDEQYF. The CDR3 DNA is TGCGCCAGCAGCTTAGACGGGACAGGGCCCGACGAGCAGTACTTC.

This clone was observed a handful of times. The rearrangement links TRBV11-2 to TRBJ2-5; possibly TRBD2 for D (6 bases). The CDR3 has 15 amino acids. Looked up from germline, CDR1 is SGHAT and CDR2 is FQNNGV. The V and J ends lost 3 bases and 5 bases respectively, with 16 bases between them. The CDR3 here is CASSFSATGEETQYF. CDR3 in DNA: TGTGCCAGCAGCTTTTCTGCAACGGGGGAGGAGACCCAGTACTTC. The full variable domain, completed using reference TRBV11-2 and TRBJ2-5, is EAGVAQSPRYKIIEKRQSVAFWCNPISGHATLYWYQQILGQGPKLLIQFQNNGVVDDSQLPKDRFSAERLKGVDSTLKIQPAKLEDSAVYLCASSFSATGEETQYFGPGTRLLVL.

This chain connects TRBV28 to TRBJ1-2, with D possibly TRBD1 on 5 matching bases. V lost 3 bases and J 7 bases, leaving 9 bases between the germline ends. CDR1 MDHEN and CDR2 SYDVKM come from the germline V gene. The CDR3 sequence is 12 residues long. CDR3 amino acids: CASSFMGLGYTF. CDR3 nucleotide sequence: TGTGCCAGCAGTTTCATGGGGCTTGGCTACACCTTC.

The chain has TRBV5-4 and TRBJ1-6; the match to TRBD1 covers 8 bases. Losses at the gene ends were 4 bases for V and 6 bases for J; bases not matched to a gene: 6. The CDR3 extends over 15 amino acids. CDR1 and CDR2 (germline): SGHNT, YYREEE (reference sequence). The CDR3 reads CASSRKTGVNSPLHF. The DNA of the CDR3 is TGTGCCAGCAGCAGAAAGACAGGGGTTAATTCACCCCTCCACTTT.

This clone appeared once. J is TRBJ1-3 and V is TRBV19; D not resolved. Trimming pared 3 bases from V and 0 bases from J, leaving 6 bases between. The CDR3 extends over 14 amino acids. Germline V gene sequence: CDR1 LNHDA, CDR2 SQIVND (reference sequence). The DNA for the CDR3 is TGTGCCAGTAGTATTGGGAGCTCTGGAAACACCATATATTTT. Amino acid sequence: CASSIGSSGNTIYF.

The chain recombines TRBV27 with TRBJ2-1; weak D call: TRBD2 (7 bases). CDR3 size: 15 residues. In germline, CDR1 is MNHEY, CDR2 SMNVEV (reference sequence). Trimming took 5 bases from V and 0 from J, leaving 11 bases between them. CDR3 in amino acids: CASSRGGSSYNEQFF. The CDR3 coding sequence is TGTGCCAGCAGTAGGGGGGGGAGCTCCTACAATGAGCAGTTCTTC.